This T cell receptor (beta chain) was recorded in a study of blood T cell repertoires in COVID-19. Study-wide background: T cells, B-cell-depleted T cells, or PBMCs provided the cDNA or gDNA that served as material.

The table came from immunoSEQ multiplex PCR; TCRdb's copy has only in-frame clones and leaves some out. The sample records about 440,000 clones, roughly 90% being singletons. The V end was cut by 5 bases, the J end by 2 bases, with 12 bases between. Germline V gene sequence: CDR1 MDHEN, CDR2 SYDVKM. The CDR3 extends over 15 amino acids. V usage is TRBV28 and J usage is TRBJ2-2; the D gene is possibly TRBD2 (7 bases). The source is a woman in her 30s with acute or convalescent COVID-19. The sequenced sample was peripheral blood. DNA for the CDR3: TGTGCCAGCAGTAAAGGGGGGGCCAACACCGGGGAGCTGTTTTTT. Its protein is CASSKGGANTGELFF.